The sequence of this TCR beta chain was determined in a study of shared clonotypes between healthy human individuals (dated by TCRdb to about 2020). Background on the whole study: The cohort included three men and two women between 18 and 49 years of age. For each donor, CD4 naive and CD4 memory were each given three plates, CD8 naive was given two plates, and CD8 memory was given one plate. The study deeply sequenced blood TCR repertoires of several healthy adults to estimate repertoire size and the extent of clonotype sharing between individuals. To increase sequencing depth and limit assay-specific biases, TCR repertoire library preparation and sequencing were carried out by different laboratories using diverse techniques. Per donor, leukapheresis produced somewhere between about 0.8 and 9 billion PBMCs.

Summary of the overall study and its limitations: Clonotypes shared by all four sorted-subset donors showed higher generation probabilities than non-shared clonotypes. Pairwise subsampling indicated that sequencing depth was expected to affect the degree of clonotype sharing among donors. Incomplete sequencing was indicated by rarefaction of sorted-subset datasets, despite the large sequencing depth. Sharing across a few donors was observed for approximately 5% of naive CD4, under 4% of naive CD8, over 2% of memory CD4, and around 0.42% of memory CD8 clonotypes. Naive subsets generally had larger estimated clonotype richness than memory subsets. The small number of donors limited the genetic and exposure-history diversity represented. Only blood was sampled, and tissue TCR repertoires likely differ from those in blood.

This clone was observed a single time. Its binding antigen is unknown. Base qualities are missing; no much larger clone stands one base away. The donors were healthy, HIV-negative adults who had no recently reported acute infections or vaccinations. Every donor was a Caucasian adult residing in Nashville, Tennessee, USA. CD8 memory samples were composed of magnetically selected CD45RO+ cells combined with CCR7-negative CD45RA+ effector memory (TemRA) cells. Blood was obtained by leukapheresis, after which PBMCs were separated by Ficoll-Histopaque density gradient centrifugation and cryopreserved in liquid nitrogen vapor phase. Analytical flow cytometry was used to check the purity and quantity of each magnetically sorted T cell population. Genomic DNA was isolated from each sorted fraction and quantified by UV absorbance on a Nanodrop 2000c. Using the deep immunoSEQ assay, TCR CDR3 regions were amplified from genomic DNA by multiplex PCR. For each cell subset, the extracted genomic DNA was distributed evenly across all wells of several immunoSEQ 96-well plates, and each plate served as one replicate. For sorted subsets, each replicate PCR was loaded with approximately 190 ng genomic DNA, equivalent to about 30,000 T cell genomes. Purified libraries were measured with a Qubit 3.0 fluorometer, size-checked on a Bioanalyzer 2100, and measured again with the KAPA Library Quantification kit. Every immunoSEQ 96-well plate was sequenced on a dedicated single-read 150-cycle Illumina NextSeq 550 flow cell. As for the authors' bioinformatics: Because the immunoSEQ output held only junctional sequences and lacked quality scores, the filtering could not match the filtering applied to full-length reads. To assign V/J genes and CDR3, sequences were annotated against IMGT germline references using PyIR, a Python wrapper for IgBLAST v1.9. Reads with weak V/J assignments (E-value above 1e-6), missing CDR3, stop codons, out-of-frame junctions, or ambiguous translated residues were removed. A V3J clonotype was defined by an identical inferred V gene, J gene, and CDR3 amino acid sequence. The percentage overlap between two repertoires was calculated by dividing the number of shared unique clonotypes by the size of the smaller repertoire. Richness of each repertoire was evaluated using RTK rarefaction, the Chao1 estimator, and Recon v2.1 estimates of unobserved clonotypes. For all TCRbeta clonotypes obtained by the gDNA method from several donors, generation probabilities were computed with OLGA. The immuneACCESS repertoire file appears here via TCRdb, limited to in-frame rearrangements. These files lack a portion of the clones; in checked studies, under half of the deficit traces to unresolved V genes, and the cause of the others is not known. V and J calls and clone size are given by that table; D and trimming were obtained from the DNA. Within this sample are around 88,000 clones, with almost 70% of them counted one time only. Roughly 49% of the sample comes from the top ten.

The CDR3 holds 17 amino acids from the cysteine to the phenylalanine. Solely the CDR3 DNA is kept, with 51 bases framed from the first base. The germline V gene (reference sequence) yields MNHEY for CDR1 and SMNVEV for CDR2. At the junction V is shortened by 3 bases and J by 1 base, with 19 bases in between. This sequence originates from a man in his thirties or forties in good health. Sequencing was carried out using memory CD8+ T cells sorted from blood. The cell subset or site tag for this specimen amounts to: CD45RO+ cells pooled with CCR7-negative TemRA cells. The chain is encoded by TRBV27 joined to TRBJ2-7; the D gene is possibly TRBD2, with 6 bases matching. The DNA reads as follows: TGTGCCAGCAGTTTCCTCGGGACTCTTGGTTCTTCCTACGAGCAGTACTTC. This is translated as CASSFLGTLGSSYEQYF.